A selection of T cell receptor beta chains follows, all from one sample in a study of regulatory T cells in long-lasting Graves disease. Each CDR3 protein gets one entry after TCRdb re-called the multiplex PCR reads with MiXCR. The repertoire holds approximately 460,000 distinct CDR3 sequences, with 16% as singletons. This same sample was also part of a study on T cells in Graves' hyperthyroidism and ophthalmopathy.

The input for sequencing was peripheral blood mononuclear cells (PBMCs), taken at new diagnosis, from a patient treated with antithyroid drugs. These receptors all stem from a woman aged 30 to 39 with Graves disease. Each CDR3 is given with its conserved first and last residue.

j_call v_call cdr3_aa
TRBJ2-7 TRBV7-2 CASSFGRGGTLYEQYF
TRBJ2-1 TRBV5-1 CASSLGQGEFF
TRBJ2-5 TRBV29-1 CSVEAKETQYF
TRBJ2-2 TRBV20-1 CSARDLKGLAGGGELFF
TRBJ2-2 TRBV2 CASRRRGGSTGELFF
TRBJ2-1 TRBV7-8 CASSPRTSGSYIEQFF
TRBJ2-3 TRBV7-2 CASRPGTNTDTQYF
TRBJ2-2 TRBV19 CASSISGAPVGELFF
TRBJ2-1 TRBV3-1 CASSPRTSGDEQFF
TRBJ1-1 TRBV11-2 CASSRALGDTEAFF
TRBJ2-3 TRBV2 CASTTTGTEINTDTQYF
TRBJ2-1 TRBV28 CASSLRAGTHRDEQFF
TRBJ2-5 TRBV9 CASSVAPVDETQYF
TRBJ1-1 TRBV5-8 CASSLQVFTEAFF
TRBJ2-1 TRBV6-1 CASSEGAASYNEQFF
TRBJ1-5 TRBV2 CASSGGGNQPQHF
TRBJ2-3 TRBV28 CASSTGLTGDTQYF
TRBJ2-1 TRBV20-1 CSARVGGGPYNEQFF
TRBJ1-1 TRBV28 CASSPSVFMDTEAFF
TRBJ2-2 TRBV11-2 CASSLVGGANTGELFF
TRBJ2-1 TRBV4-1 CASSQVDLISYNEQFF
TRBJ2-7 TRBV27 CASRGPDRANTYEQYF
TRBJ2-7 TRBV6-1 CASSEALVVAGVSYEQYF
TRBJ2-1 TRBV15 CATSSSGNEQFF
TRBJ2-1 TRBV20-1 CRPGEWGEQFF
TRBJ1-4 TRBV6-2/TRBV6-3 CASSGAREGQNNEKLFF
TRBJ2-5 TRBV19 CASSISQEAQYF
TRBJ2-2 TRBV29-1 CSVNDGGELFF
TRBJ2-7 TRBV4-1 CASSSDRADLRGQYF
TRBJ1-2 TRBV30 CAWTRTGVDYGYTF
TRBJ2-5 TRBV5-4 CASSYVRGEETQYF
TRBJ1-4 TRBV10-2 CASSDQTGPGRKLFF
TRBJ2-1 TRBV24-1 CATSDSGPAGNEQFF
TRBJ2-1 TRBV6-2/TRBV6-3 CASSYSRDILAASSYNEQFF
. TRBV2 CASSEARGTNSPLHF
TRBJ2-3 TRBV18 CASSPPTRTDTQYF
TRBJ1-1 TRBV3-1 CASSQGAQMNTEAFF
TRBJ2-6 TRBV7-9 CASLSSGANVLTF
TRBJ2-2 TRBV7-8 CASSSLSGGWGTGELFF
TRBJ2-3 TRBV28 CASSEAGGADTQYF
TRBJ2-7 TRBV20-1 CSAMIRDKAYEQYF
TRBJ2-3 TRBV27 CASSLSGTSGSRDTQYF
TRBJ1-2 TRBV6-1 CASSRDISGYGYTF
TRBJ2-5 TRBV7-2 CASSFAGASGETQYF